This TCR beta chain came from a study of shared clonotypes between healthy human individuals. There are 15 residues in the CDR3. Germline CDR1 and CDR2: MNHEY and SMNVEV (reference sequence). The V gene end was trimmed by 4 bases and the J gene end by 6 bases; junction bases not matched to a gene: 10. Of note for this clone: Its specificity is not known.

CD45RO+ cells went into CD8 memory alongside CCR7-negative CD45RA+ TemRA cells. It was across several immunoSEQ plates that each subset's genomic DNA was evenly split. Clones were sequenced by immunoSEQ multiplex PCR, and TCRdb holds only the in-frame ones, with some missing. The sample records roughly 700,000 clones, about nine tenths being singletons. Study-level findings and limits: Clonotype sharing among donors was expected to depend on sequencing depth. A reduction in generation probabilities was seen for non-shared clonotypes relative to those shared by all four donors.

The sequenced material came from memory CD8+ T cells from PBMCs. Subset here: CD45RO+ cells pooled with CCR7-negative TemRA cells. The chain employs TRBV27 and TRBJ2-7; 9 bases fit TRBD2. This clonotype originated in a man aged 18-30 years in good health. Some clones in this sample may be carry-over from other donors' samples. The CDR3 DNA reads as TGTGCCAGCAGTTGGGCTGGCGGGAGGGCCGCCGAGCAGTACTTC. Translation gives CASSWAGGRAAEQYF.